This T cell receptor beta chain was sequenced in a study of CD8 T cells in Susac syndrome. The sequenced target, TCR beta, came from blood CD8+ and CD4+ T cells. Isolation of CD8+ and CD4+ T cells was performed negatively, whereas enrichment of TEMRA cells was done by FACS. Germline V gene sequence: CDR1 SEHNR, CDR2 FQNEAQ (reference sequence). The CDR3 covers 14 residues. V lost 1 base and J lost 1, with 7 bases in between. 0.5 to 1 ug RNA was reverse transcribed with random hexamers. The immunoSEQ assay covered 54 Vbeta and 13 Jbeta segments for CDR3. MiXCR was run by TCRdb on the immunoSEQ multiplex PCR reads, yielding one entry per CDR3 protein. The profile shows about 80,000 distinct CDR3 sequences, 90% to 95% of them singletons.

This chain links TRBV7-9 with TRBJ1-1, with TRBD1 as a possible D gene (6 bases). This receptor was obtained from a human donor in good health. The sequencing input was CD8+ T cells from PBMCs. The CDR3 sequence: CASSLGGPNTEAFF. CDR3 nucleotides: TGTGCCAGCAGCTTAGGGGGGCCGAACACTGAAGCTTTCTTT.